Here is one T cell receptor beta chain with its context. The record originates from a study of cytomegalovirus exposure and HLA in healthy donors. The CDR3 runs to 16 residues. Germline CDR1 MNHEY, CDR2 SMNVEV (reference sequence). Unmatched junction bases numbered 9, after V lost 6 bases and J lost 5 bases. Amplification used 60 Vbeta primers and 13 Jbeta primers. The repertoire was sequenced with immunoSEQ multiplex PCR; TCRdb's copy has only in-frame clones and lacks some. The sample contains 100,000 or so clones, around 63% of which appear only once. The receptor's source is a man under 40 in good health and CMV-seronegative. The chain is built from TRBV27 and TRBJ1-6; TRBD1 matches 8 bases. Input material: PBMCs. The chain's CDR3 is CASRSPGTGDNSPLHF. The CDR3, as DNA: TGTGCCAGCAGGAGCCCAGGGACAGGAGATAATTCACCCCTCCACTTT.